The 5 T cell receptor beta chains below all came from one sample that was sequenced in a study of blood T cell repertoires in COVID-19. The method was immunoSEQ multiplex PCR; TCRdb's version includes in-frame clones alone and lacks a portion of them. The data show 400,000 or so clones, around 87% seen once. The sequenced sample was PBMCs or T cells enriched from blood (not recorded which). These receptors originate from a man between 40 and 49 years old in a cohort exposed to, infected with or recovered from COVID-19 (not recorded which).

The rearrangement links TRBV10-3 to TRBJ1-2, with 11 bases identical to TRBD1. The CDR3 extends over 12 amino acids. Losses at the gene ends were 8 bases for V and 8 bases for J; bases not matched to a gene: 4. CDR1 and CDR2 from the germline V gene are ENHRY and SYGVKD. The CDR3 DNA sequence: TGTGCCATCGGGAGGACAGGGGGCGGCTACACCTTC. Translated: CAIGRTGGGYTF.

The gene calls are TRBV18 and TRBJ2-5; D ambiguous. V lost 3 bases to trimming and J lost 5 bases, with 7 bases between them. CDR3 length equals 12 residues. Germline V gene sequence: CDR1 KGHSH, CDR2 LQKENI. The CDR3 reads CASSPERETQYF. CDR3 sequence (DNA): TGTGCCAGCTCACCGGAGCGCGAGACCCAGTACTTC.

The V gene is TRBV19, the J gene TRBJ1-2; a possible D gene is TRBD1 (6 bases). Trimming shortened V by 5 bases and J by 3 bases, and 13 bases separated the two germline ends. CDR3 length equals 14 residues. Germline CDR1 is LNHDA and CDR2 is SQIVND (reference sequence). CDR3 amino acids: CASSSGAADYGYTF. CDR3 nucleotide sequence: TGTGCCAGTAGTTCAGGGGCGGCAGACTATGGCTACACCTTC.

This clone was seen just once. This chain joins TRBV6-5 and TRBJ2-1; TRBD2 might be the D (6 bases). Germline lookup yields CDR1 MNHEY and CDR2 SVGAGI. The ends were cut back, 6 bases at V and 0 bases at J, with 12 bases in the middle. The CDR3 has 15 residues. The chain's CDR3 is CASRLGLLSYNEQFF. The CDR3 bases are TGTGCCAGCAGACTGGGACTCCTCTCCTACAATGAGCAGTTCTTC.

V usage is TRBV29-1 and J usage is TRBJ1-1; maybe TRBD1 (6 bases). V shed 7 bases and J shed 8 bases, with 17 bases lying between them. The CDR3 has 12 residues. Germline V gives CDR1 SQVTM, CDR2 ANQGSEA. The CDR3 protein is CSALDAGTEAFF. The CDR3 bases are TGCAGCGCCCTAGATGCAGGGACAGAAGCTTTCTTT.